This T cell receptor (beta chain) was found in a study of CD8 T cells in Susac syndrome. On the study more broadly: Clinical remission applied to fewer than ten sequenced Susac syndrome patients, and six had active disease. General observations from the study: Peak Susac CD8+ clonal expansion was seen in TEMRA cells and active patients.

The CDR3 is 14 residues long. Germline assignment: CDR1 MGHRA and CDR2 YSYEKL. Trimming removed 4 bases at V and 6 bases at J, with 15 bases between. TEMRA cells were FACS-enriched and CD8+ and CD4+ T cells negatively isolated. Reverse transcription used about 0.45 to 1 ug RNA and random hexamers. TCRdb reprocessed the immunoSEQ multiplex PCR reads with MiXCR, giving one entry per CDR3 protein. The profile shows about 190,000 distinct CDR3 sequences, around 95% of them singletons. As concerns this clonotype: The antigen remains undetermined.

This TCR derives from a human donor with Susac syndrome. Input material: CD8+ T cells from PBMCs. The V call is TRBV4-1, the J call TRBJ1-1; D remains unclear. CDR3 sequence reads: CASSPPWGVPEAFF. The CDR3 DNA reads as TGCGCCAGCAGCCCGCCTTGGGGTGTTCCTGAAGCTTTCTTT.